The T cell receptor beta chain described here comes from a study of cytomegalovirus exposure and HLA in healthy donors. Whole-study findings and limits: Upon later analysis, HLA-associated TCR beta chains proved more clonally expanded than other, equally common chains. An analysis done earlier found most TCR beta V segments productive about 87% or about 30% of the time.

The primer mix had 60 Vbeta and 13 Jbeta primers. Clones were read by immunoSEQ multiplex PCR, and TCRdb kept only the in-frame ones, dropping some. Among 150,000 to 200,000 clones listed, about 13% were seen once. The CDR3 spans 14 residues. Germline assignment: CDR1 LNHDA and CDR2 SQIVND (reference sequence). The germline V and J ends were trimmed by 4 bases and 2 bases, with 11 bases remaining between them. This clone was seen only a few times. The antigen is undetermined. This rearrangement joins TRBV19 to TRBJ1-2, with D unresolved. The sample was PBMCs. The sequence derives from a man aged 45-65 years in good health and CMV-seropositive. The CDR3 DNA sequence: TGTGCCAGTAGTAAGGTAGCAACAAACTATGGCTACACCTTC. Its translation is CASSKVATNYGYTF.